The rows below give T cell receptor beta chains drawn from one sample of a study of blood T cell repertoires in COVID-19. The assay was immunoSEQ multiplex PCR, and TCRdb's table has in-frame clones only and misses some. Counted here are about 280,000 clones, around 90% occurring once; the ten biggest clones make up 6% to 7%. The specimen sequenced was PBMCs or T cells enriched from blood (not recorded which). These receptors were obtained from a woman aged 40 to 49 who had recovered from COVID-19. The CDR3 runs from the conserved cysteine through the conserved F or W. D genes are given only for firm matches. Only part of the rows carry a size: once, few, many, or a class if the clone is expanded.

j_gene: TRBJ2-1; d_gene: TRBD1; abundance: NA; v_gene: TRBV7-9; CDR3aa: CASSFRDRVGNEQFF; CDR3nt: TGTGCCAGCAGCTTCCGGGACAGGGTGGGTAATGAGCAGTTCTTC
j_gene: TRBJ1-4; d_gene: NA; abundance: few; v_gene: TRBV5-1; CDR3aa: CASSVTGSANEKLFF; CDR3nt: TGCGCCAGCAGCGTGACAGGTTCGGCTAATGAAAAACTGTTTTTT
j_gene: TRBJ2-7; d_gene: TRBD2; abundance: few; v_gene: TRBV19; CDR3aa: CASRSGTRNDEQYF; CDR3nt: TGTGCCAGTAGATCCGGGACTAGAAACGACGAGCAGTACTTC
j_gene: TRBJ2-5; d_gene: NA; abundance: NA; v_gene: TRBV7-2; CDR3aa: CASSLGSAIGLETQYF; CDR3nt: TGTGCCAGCAGCTTAGGTAGCGCGATAGGGCTGGAGACCCAGTACTTC
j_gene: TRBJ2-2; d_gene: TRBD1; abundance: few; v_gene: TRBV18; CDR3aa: CASSGQGRRSTGELFF; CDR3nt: TGTGCCAGCTCCGGACAGGGAAGACGCTCCACCGGGGAGCTGTTTTTT
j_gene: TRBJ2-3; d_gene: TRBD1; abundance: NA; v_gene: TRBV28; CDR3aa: CASGRGQPDTQYF; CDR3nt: TGTGCCAGCGGCAGGGGGCAACCAGATACGCAGTATTTT
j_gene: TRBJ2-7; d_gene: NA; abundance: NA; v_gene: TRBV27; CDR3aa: CASSLRRDSSYEQYF; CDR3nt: TGTGCCAGCAGTTTACGGCGGGACAGCTCCTACGAGCAGTACTTC
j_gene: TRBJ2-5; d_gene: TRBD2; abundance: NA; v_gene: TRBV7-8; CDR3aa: CASSLVGLAPQETQYF; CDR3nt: TGTGCCAGCAGCTTAGTAGGACTAGCGCCACAAGAGACCCAGTACTTC
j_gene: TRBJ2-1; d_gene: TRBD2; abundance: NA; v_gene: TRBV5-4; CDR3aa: CASSVTSGSYNEQFF; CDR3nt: TGTGCCAGCAGCGTAACTAGCGGCTCCTACAATGAGCAGTTCTTC
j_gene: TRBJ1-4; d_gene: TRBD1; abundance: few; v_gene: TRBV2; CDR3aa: CASIGQGNEKLFF; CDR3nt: TGTGCCAGCATAGGACAGGGAAATGAAAAACTGTTTTTT
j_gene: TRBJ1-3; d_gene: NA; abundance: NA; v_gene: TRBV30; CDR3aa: CAWSVLGSGVGNTIYF; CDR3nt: TGTGCCTGGAGTGTACTAGGTTCAGGGGTCGGAAACACCATATATTTT
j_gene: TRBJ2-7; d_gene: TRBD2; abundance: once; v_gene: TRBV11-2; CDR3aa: CASSLAQLAGGGEQYF; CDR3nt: TGTGCCAGCAGCTTAGCCCAACTAGCGGGAGGAGGGGAGCAGTACTTC
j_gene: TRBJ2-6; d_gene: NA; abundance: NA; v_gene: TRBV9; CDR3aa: CASSPVIGANVLTF; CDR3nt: TGTGCCAGCAGCCCGGTAATTGGGGCCAACGTCCTGACTTTC
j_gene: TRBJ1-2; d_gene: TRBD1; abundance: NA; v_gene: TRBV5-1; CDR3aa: CASRPGGDYGYTF; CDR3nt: TGCGCCAGCAGACCAGGGGGCGACTATGGCTACACCTTC
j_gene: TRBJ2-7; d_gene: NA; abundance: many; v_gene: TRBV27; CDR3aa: CASSFGQDDSYEQYF; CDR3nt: TGTGCCAGCAGTTTTGGGCAGGACGACAGCTACGAGCAGTACTTC
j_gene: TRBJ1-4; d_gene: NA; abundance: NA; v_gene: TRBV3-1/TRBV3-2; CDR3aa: CASSQDLGVANEKLFF; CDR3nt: TGTGCCAGCAGCCAAGATCTCGGGGTCGCTAATGAAAAACTGTTTTTT
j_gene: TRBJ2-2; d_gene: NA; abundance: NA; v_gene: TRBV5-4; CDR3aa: CASSPGLSPGELFF; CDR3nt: TGTGCCAGCAGCCCCGGACTATCTCCCGGGGAGCTGTTTTTT
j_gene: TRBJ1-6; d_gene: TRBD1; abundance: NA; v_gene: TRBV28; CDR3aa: CASSGVVTGRNSPLHF; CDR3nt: TGTGCCAGCAGTGGGGTTGTGACAGGGCGGAATTCACCCCTCCACTTT
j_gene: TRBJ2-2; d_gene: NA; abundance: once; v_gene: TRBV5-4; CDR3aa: CASSFGAGELFF; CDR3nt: TGTGCCAGCAGCTTCGGGGCCGGGGAGCTGTTTTTT
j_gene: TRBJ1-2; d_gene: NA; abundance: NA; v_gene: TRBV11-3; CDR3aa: CASSLGQAGRDGYTF; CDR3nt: TGTGCCAGCAGCTTAGGGCAGGCGGGGCGCGATGGCTACACCTTC
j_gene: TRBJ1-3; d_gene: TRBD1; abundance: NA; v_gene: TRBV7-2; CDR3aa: CASSFWGQGNTIYF; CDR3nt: TGTGCCAGCAGCTTCTGGGGACAGGGAAACACCATATATTTT
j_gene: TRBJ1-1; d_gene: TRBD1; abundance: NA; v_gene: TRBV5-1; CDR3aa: CASSFEPTGPLFTEAFF; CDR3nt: TGCGCCAGCAGCTTTGAACCGACAGGGCCGCTATTCACTGAAGCTTTCTTT
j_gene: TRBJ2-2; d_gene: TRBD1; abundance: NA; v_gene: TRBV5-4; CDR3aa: CASSLSFVRGLKAGELFF; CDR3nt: TGTGCCAGCAGCTTGTCTTTTGTCAGGGGGTTAAAGGCCGGGGAGCTGTTTTTT
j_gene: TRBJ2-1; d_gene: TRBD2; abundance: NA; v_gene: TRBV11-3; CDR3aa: CASSSGRVTDEQFF; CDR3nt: TGTGCCAGCAGCTCCGGGAGGGTGACGGATGAGCAGTTCTTC
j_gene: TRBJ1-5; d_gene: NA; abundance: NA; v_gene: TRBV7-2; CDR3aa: CASSSGSVQPQHF; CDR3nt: TGTGCCAGCAGCAGCGGCAGTGTCCAGCCCCAGCATTTT
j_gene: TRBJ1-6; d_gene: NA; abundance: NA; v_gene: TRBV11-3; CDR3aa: CASSLDTDSPLHF; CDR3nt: TGTGCCAGCAGCTTAGATACAGATTCACCCCTCCACTTT
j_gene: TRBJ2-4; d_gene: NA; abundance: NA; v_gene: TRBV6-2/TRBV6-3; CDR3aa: CASSPPPQGSIQYF; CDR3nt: TGTGCCAGCAGCCCACCCCCCCAGGGCAGCATTCAGTACTTC
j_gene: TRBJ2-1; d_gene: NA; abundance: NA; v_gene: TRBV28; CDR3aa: CACHRSGVYNEQFF; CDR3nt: TGTGCCTGCCATCGTAGCGGAGTATACAATGAGCAGTTCTTC
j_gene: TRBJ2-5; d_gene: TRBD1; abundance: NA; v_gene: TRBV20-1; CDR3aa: CSASAGGASPQYF; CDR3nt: TGCAGTGCTAGTGCAGGGGGCGCTTCTCCCCAGTACTTC
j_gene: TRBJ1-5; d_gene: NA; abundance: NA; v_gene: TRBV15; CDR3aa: CATGRSSNQPQHF; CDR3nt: TGTGCCACCGGTAGATCTAGCAATCAGCCCCAGCATTTT
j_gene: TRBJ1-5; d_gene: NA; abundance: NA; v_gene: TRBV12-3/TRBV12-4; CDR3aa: CASSLMEGQPQHF; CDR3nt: TGTGCCAGCAGTTTAATGGAGGGTCAGCCCCAGCATTTT
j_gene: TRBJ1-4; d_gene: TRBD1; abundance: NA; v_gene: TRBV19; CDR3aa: CASSRTGGDEKLFF; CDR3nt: TGTGCCAGTAGTCGGACAGGGGGCGACGAAAAACTGTTTTTT
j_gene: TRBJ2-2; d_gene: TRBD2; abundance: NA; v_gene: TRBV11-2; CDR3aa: CASSGLAGNTGELFF; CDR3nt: TGTGCCAGCAGCGGGCTAGCGGGGAACACCGGGGAGCTGTTTTTT